Shown below are 4 T cell receptor beta chains from a single sample sequenced in a study of CD8+ T cells in alopecia areata. Sequencing relied on a cDNA template that was reverse transcribed from extracted RNA. Sequencing used immunoSEQ multiplex PCR; TCRdb keeps in-frame clones, though not all of them. The table lists approximately 63,000 clones, roughly 57% of them singletons. The sequences come from CD8+ T cells sorted from blood, collected at week 0. These receptors all come from a human donor with alopecia areata.

This clone was counted only a few times. The gene calls are TRBV5-1 and TRBJ2-1; weak D call: TRBD1 (5 bases). V lost 0 bases, J lost 0 bases, and 10 bases lay in between. The CDR3 consists of 16 residues. Germline V gene lookup returns CDR1 SGHRS and CDR2 YFSETQ. CDR3 bases: TGCGCCAGCAGCTTGGTAGGACACAACTCCTACAATGAGCAGTTCTTC. This codes for CASSLVGHNSYNEQFF.

This clone was observed once. The chain is built from TRBV25-1 and TRBJ2-3; 10 bases match TRBD2. This CDR3 spans 16 amino acids. Germline-derived CDR1 and CDR2 are MGHDK and SYGVNS. V dropped 3 bases and J dropped 4; count of bases not matched to a gene: 7. The CDR3 is CASSDSSGSRSDTQYF. Here the CDR3 DNA reads TGTGCCAGCAGTGACTCTAGCGGGAGTCGATCAGATACGCAGTATTTT.

In regard to this clone: One junction end does not reproduce the germline sequence, and a read error may be involved. The chain combines TRBV27 with TRBJ2-7, with D tentatively TRBD1 or TRBD2 (5 bases each). The germline gives CDR1 MNHEY, CDR2 SMNVEV (reference sequence). The CDR3 is 13 amino acids. Written as DNA, the CDR3 is TGTGCCAGCAGTTTTGGGGGTTCCTCCGAGCAGTACTTC. Its translation: CASSFGGSSEQYF.

The V gene is TRBV29-1, the J gene TRBJ1-2; no clear D. Trimming pared 1 base from V and 0 bases from J, leaving 9 bases between. The CDR3 is 14 residues long. Germline assignment: CDR1 SQVTM and CDR2 ANQGSEA. Written as DNA, the CDR3 is TGCAGCGTTGAAGGTACAGCACCTAACTATGGCTACACCTTC. This translates into CSVEGTAPNYGYTF. Full variable domain (missing parts from reference TRBV29-1 and TRBJ1-2): SAVISQKPSRDICQRGTSLTIQCQVDSQVTMMFWYRQQPGQSLTLIATANQGSEATYESGFVIDKFPISRPNLTFSTLTVSNMSPEDSSIYLCSVEGTAPNYGYTFGSGTRLTVV.